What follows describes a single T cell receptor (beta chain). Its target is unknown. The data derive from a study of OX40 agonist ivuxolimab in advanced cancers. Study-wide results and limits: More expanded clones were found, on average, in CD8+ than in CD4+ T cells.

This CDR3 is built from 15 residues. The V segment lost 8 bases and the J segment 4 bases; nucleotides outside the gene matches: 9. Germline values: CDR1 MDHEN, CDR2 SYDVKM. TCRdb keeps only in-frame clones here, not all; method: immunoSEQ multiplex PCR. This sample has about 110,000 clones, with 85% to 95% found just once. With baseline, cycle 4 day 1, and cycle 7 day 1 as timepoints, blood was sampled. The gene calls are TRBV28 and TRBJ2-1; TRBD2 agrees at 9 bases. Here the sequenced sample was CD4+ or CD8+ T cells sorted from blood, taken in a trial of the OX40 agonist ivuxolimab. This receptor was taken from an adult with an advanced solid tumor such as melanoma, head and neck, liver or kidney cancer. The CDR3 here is CASVRREGFYNEQFF. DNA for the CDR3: TGTGCCAGCGTCCGGCGGGAGGGCTTTTACAATGAGCAGTTCTTC.